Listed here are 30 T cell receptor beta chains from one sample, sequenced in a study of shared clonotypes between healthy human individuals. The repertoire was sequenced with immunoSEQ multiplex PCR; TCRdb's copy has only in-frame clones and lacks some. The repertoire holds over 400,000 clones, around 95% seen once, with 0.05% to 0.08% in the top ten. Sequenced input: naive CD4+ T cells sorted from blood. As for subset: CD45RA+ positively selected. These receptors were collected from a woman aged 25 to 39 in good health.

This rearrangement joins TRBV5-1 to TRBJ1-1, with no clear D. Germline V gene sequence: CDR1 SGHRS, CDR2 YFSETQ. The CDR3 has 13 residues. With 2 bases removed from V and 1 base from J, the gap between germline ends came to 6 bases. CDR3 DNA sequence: TGCGCCAGCAGCTTCCCTTCGAACACTGAAGCTTTCTTT. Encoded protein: CASSFPSNTEAFF.

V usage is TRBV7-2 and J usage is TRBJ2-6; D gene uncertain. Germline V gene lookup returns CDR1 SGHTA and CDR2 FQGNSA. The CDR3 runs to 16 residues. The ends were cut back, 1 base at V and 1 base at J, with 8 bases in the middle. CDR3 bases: TGTGCCAGCAGCTTAGTGTGGGTTTCTGGGGCCAACGTCCTGACTTTC. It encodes CASSLVWVSGANVLTF.

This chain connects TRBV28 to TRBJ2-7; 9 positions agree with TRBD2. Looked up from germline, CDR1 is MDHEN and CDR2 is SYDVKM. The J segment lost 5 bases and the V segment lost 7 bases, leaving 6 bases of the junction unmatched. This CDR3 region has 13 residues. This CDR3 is CASNSGSPNEQYF. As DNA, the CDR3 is TGTGCCAGCAATAGCGGGAGCCCCAACGAGCAGTACTTC.

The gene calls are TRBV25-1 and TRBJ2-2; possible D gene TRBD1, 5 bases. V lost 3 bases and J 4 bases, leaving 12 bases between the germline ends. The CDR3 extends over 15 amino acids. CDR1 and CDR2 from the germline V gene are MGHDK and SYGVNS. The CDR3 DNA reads TGTGCCAGCAGTGATTTCCAGACAGCCACCGGGGAGCTGTTTTTT. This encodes CASSDFQTATGELFF.

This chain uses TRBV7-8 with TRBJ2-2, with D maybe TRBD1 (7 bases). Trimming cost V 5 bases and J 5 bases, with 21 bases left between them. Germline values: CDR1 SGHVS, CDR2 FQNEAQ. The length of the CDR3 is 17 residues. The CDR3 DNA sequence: TGTGCCAGCAGCCTAGGGTTTGTCTCAGGGGGGACCGGGGAGCTGTTTTTT. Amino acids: CASSLGFVSGGTGELFF.

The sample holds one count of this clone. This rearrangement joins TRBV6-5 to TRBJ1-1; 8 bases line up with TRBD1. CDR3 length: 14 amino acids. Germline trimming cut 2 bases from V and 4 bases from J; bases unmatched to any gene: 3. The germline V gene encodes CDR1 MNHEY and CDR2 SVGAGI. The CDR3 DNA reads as TGTGCCAGCAGTTACCTCGGGACAGGCACTGAAGCTTTCTTT. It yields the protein CASSYLGTGTEAFF.

CDR3 amino acids: CASSLQGNYEQYF. In nucleotides, the CDR3 is TGTGCCAGCAGCCTACAGGGGAACTACGAGCAGTACTTC. The chain combines TRBV7-2 with TRBJ2-7; 7 nucleotides agree with TRBD1. V gave up 5 bases and J gave up 3 bases; unmatched junction bases: 4. The length of the CDR3 is 13 residues. Germline loops: CDR1 SGHTA, CDR2 FQGNSA.

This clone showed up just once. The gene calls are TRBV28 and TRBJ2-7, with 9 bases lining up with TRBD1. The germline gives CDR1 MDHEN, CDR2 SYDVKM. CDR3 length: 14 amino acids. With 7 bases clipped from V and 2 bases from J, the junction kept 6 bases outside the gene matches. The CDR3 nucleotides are TGTGCCAGCACCGACGGACAGGGGACCTACGAGCAGTACTTC. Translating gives CASTDGQGTYEQYF.

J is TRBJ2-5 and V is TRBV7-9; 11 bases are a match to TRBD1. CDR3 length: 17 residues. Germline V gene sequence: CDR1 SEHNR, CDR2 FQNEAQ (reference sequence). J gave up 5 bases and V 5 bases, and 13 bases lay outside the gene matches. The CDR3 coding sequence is TGTGCCAGCAGCAGGGGGACAGGGGGTCACACCGTCGAGACCCAGTACTTC. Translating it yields CASSRGTGGHTVETQYF.

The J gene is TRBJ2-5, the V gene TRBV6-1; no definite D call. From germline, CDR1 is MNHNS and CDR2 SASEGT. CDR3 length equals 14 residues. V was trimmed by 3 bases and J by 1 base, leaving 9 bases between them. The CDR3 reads CASSEGGPQETQYF. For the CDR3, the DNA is TGTGCCAGCAGTGAGGGTGGACCCCAAGAGACCCAGTACTTC.

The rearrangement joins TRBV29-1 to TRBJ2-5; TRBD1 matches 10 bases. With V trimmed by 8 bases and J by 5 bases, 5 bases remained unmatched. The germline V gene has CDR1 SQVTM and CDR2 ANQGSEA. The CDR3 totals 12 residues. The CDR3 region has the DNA TGCAGCTCTGGGACAGGGGATGAGACCCAGTACTTC. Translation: CSSGTGDETQYF.

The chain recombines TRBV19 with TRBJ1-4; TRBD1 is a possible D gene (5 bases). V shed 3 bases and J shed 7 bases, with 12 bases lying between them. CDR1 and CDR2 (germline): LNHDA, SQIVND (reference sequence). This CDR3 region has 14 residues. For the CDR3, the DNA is TGTGCCAGTAGTATTTGGGGCCGATTTGAAAAACTGTTTTTT. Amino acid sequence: CASSIWGRFEKLFF. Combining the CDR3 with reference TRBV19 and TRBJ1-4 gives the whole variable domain DGGITQSPKYLFRKEGQNVTLSCEQNLNHDAMYWYRQDPGQGLRLIYYSQIVNDFQKGDIAEGYSVSREKKESFPLTVTSAQKNPTAFYLCASSIWGRFEKLFFGSGTQLSVL.

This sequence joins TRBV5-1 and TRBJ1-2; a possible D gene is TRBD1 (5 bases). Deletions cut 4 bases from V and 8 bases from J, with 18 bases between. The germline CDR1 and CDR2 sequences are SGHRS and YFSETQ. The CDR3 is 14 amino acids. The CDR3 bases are TGCGCCAGCAGCCCCCCCCGGCGGGGGATGGGCTACACCTTC. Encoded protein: CASSPPRRGMGYTF.

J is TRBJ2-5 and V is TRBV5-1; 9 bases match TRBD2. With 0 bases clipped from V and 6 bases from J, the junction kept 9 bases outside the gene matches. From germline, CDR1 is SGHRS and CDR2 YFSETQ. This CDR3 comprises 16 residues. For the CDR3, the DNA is TGCGCCAGCAGCTTGGATGGATTAGCGGGAGTAAAGACCCAGTACTTC. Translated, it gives CASSLDGLAGVKTQYF.

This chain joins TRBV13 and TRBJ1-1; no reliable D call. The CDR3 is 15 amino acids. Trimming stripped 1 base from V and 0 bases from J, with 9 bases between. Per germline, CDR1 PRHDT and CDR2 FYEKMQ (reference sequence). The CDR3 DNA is TGTGCCAGCAGCTTAGTAAGATCTCTGAACACTGAAGCTTTCTTT. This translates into CASSLVRSLNTEAFF.

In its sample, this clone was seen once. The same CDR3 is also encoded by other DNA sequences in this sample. As DNA, the CDR3 is TGTGCCAGCAGTTTACGGGGCTACGAGCAGTACTTC. Translating it yields CASSLRGYEQYF. The V call is TRBV28, the J call TRBJ2-7; D is possibly TRBD2 (5 bases). The CDR3 is 12 residues long. The V and J ends lost 2 bases and 3 bases respectively, with 5 bases between them. The germline V gene has CDR1 MDHEN and CDR2 SYDVKM.

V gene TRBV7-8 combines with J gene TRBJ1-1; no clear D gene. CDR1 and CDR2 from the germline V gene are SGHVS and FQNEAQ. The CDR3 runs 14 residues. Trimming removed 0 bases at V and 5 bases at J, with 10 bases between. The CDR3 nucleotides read TGTGCCAGCAGCTTAGCGATTGGTCATACTGAAGCTTTCTTT. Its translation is CASSLAIGHTEAFF.

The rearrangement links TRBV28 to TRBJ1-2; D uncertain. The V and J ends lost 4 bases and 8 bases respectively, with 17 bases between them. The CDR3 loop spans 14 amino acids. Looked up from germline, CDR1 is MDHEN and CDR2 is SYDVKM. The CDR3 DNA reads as TGTGCCAGCAGTTCCTCGGGGAGAGGGAGGGGCTACACCTTC. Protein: CASSSSGRGRGYTF.

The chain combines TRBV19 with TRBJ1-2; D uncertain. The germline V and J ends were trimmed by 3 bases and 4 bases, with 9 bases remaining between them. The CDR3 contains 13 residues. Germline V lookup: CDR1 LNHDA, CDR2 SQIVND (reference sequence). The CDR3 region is CASSIKGTYGYTF. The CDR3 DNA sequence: TGTGCCAGTAGTATTAAGGGTACCTATGGCTACACCTTC.

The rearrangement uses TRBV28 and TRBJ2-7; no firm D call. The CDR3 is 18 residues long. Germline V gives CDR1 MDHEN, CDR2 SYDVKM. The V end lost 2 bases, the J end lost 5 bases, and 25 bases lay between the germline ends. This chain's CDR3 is CASSLKSPRGPIGNEQYF. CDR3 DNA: TGTGCCAGCAGTTTAAAGTCCCCTCGCGGACCCATAGGGAACGAGCAGTACTTC.

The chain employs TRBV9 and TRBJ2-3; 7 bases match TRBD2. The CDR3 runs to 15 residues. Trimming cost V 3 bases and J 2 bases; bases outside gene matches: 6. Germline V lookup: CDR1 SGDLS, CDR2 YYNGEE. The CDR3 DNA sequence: TGTGCCAGCAGCGACTCTAGCGGAATCACAGATACGCAGTATTTT. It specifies CASSDSSGITDTQYF.

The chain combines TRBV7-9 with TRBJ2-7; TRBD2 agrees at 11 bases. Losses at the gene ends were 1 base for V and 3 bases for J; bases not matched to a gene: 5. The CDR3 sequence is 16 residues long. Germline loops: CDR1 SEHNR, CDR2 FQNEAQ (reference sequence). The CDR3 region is CASSLVSGRAYYEQYF. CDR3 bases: TGTGCCAGCAGCTTAGTTAGCGGGAGGGCCTACTACGAGCAGTACTTC.

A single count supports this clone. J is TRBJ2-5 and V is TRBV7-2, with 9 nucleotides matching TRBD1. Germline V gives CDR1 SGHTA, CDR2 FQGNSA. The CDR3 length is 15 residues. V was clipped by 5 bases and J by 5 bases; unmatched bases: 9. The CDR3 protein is CASSPGQGQWETQYF. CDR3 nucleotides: TGTGCCAGCAGCCCGGGACAGGGTCAATGGGAGACCCAGTACTTC.

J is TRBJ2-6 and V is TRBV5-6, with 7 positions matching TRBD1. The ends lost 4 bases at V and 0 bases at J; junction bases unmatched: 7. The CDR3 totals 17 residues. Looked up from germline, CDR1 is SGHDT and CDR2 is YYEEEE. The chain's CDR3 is CASSQDRKLSGANVLTF. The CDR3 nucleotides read TGTGCCAGCAGCCAGGACAGGAAACTCTCTGGGGCCAACGTCCTGACTTTC.

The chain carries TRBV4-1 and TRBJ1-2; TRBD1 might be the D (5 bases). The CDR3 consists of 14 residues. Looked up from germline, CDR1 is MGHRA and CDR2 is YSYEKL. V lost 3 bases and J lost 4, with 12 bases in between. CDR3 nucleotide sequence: TGCGCCAGCAGCCAGGCAGGGAAGGGCTATGGCTACACCTTC. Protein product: CASSQAGKGYGYTF.

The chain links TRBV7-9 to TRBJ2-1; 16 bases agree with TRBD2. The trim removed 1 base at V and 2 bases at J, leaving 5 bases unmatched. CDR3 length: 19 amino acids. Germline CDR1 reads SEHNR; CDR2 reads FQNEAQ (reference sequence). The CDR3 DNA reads TGTGCCAGCAGCTTAGGGGGGACTAGCGGGAGGGGAACCTACAATGAGCAGTTCTTC. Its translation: CASSLGGTSGRGTYNEQFF.

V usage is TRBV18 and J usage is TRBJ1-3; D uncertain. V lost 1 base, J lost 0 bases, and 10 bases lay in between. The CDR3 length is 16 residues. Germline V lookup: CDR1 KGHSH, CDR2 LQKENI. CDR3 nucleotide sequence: TGTGCCAGCTCACCACTTCCAGGCCTCTCTGGAAACACCATATATTTT. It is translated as CASSPLPGLSGNTIYF.

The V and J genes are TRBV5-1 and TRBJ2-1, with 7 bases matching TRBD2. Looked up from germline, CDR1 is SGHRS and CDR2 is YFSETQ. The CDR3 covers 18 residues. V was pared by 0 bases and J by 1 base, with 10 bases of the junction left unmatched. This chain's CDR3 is CASSLVVAGIGSYNEQFF. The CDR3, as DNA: TGCGCCAGCAGCTTGGTGGTAGCGGGCATAGGTTCCTACAATGAGCAGTTCTTC.

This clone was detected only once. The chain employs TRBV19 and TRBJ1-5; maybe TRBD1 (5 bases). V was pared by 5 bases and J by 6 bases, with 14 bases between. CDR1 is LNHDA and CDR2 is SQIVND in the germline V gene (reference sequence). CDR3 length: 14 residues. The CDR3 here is CASSPRGRFQPQHF. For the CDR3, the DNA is TGTGCCAGTAGTCCCCGGGGGAGATTTCAGCCCCAGCATTTT.

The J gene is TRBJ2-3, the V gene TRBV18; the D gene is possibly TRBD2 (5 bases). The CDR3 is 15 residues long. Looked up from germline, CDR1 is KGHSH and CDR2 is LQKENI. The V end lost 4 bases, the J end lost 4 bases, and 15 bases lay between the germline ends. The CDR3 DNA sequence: TGTGCCAGCTCACTAGCCGGGATGCGACCAGATACGCAGTATTTT. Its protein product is CASSLAGMRPDTQYF.